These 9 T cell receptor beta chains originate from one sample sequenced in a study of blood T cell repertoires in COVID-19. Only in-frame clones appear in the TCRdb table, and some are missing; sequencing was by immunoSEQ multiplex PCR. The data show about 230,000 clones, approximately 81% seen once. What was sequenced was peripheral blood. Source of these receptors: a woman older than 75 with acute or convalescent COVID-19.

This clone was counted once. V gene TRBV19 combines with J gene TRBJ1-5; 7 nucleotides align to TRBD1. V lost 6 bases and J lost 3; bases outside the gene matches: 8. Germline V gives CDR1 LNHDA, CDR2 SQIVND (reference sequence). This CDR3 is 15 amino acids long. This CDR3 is CASSLDRAFNQPQHF. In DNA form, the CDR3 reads TGTGCCAGTAGCCTAGACAGGGCGTTCAATCAGCCCCAGCATTTT.

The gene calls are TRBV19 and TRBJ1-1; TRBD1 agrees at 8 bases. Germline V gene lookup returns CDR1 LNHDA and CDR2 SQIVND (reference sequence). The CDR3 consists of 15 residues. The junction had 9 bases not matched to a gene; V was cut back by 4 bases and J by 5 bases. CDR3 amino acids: CASSTGTGFRTEAFF. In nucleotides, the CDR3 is TGTGCCAGTAGTACCGGGACAGGATTTAGGACTGAAGCTTTCTTT. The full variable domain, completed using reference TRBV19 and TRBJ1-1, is DGGITQSPKYLFRKEGQNVTLSCEQNLNHDAMYWYRQDPGQGLRLIYYSQIVNDFQKGDIAEGYSVSREKKESFPLTVTSAQKNPTAFYLCASSTGTGFRTEAFFGQGTRLTVV.

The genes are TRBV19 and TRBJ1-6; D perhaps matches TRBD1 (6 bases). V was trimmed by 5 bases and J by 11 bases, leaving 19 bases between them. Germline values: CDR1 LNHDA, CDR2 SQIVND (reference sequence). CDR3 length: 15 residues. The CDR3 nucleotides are TGTGCCAGTAGTCCGAGACAGGTCGCCCCGCCACCCCTCCACTTT. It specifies CASSPRQVAPPPLHF.

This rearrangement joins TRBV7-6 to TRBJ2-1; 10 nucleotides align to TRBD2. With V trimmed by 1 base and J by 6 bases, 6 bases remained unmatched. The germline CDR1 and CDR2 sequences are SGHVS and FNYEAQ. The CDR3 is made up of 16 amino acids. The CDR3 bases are TGTGCCAGCAGCTTAGGATCTAGCGGGAGAGTCAATGAGCAGTTCTTC. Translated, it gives CASSLGSSGRVNEQFF.

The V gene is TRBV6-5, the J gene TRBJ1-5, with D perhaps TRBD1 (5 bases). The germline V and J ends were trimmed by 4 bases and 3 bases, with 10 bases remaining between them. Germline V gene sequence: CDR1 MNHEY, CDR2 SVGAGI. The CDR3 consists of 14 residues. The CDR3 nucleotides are TGTGCCAGCAGTTTCGGGGGAGCCAATCAGCCCCAGCATTTT. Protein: CASSFGGANQPQHF.

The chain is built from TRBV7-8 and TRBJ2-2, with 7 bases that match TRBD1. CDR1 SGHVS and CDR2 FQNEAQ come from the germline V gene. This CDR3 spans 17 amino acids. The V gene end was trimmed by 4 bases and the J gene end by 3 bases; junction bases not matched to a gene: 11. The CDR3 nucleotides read TGTGCCAGCAGCTCTAGTGAGGGGGCCGAAGACACCGGGGAGCTGTTTTTT. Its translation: CASSSSEGAEDTGELFF.

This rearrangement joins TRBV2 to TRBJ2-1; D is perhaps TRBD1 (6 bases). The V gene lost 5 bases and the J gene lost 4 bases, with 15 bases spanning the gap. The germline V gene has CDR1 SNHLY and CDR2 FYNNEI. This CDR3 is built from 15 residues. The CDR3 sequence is CASSPTSGTYNEQFF. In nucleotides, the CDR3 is TGTGCCAGCAGTCCCACTTCTGGGACATACAATGAGCAGTTCTTC.

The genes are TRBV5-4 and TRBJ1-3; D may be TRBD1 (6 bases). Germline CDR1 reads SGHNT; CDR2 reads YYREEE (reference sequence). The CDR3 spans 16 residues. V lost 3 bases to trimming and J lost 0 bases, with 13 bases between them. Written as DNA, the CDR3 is TGTGCCAGCAGCTCGGGGGGGGCCAACTCTGGAAACACCATATATTTT. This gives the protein CASSSGGANSGNTIYF. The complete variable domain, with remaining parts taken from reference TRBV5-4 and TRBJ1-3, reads ETGVTQSPTHLIKTRGQQVTLRCSSQSGHNTVSWYQQALGQGPQFIFQYYREEENGRGNFPPRFSGLQFPNYSSELNVNALELDDSALYLCASSSGGANSGNTIYFGEGSWLTVV.

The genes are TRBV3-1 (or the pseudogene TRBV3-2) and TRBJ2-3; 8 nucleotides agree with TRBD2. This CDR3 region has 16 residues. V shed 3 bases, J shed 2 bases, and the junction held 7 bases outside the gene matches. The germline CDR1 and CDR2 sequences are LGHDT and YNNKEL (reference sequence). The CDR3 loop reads CASSHRSGSDTDTQYF. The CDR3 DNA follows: TGTGCCAGCAGCCACAGAAGCGGGAGCGACACAGATACGCAGTATTTT.